The subject of this entry is one TCR beta chain. Germline CDR1 is LNHNV and CDR2 is YYDKDF (reference sequence). The CDR3 covers 15 residues. V gave up 3 bases and J gave up 4 bases; unmatched junction bases: 4. Profiled with immunoSEQ multiplex PCR; TCRdb holds only in-frame clones, not every one. The sample has 15,000 to 20,000 clones; more than 80% are singletons. The sample originates from a study of blood T cell repertoires in COVID-19. J is TRBJ2-2 and V is TRBV15, with 8 bases aligning to TRBD1. This receptor was obtained from a woman aged 45-65 years with active COVID-19. Source material: peripheral blood. Here the CDR3 reads CATSSGTGATGELFF. In DNA form, the CDR3 reads TGTGCCACCAGCAGTGGGACAGGCGCCACCGGGGAGCTGTTTTTT.